This section outlines one TCR beta chain sequence together with its context. This table comes from immunoSEQ multiplex PCR, and its TCRdb copy is limited to in-frame clones, with some not included. Of 200,000 to 250,000 clones listed, 70% to 85% are singletons. The data were taken from a study of blood T cell repertoires in COVID-19. The V and J ends lost 5 bases and 8 bases respectively, with 13 bases between them. CDR3 length equals 12 residues. Per germline, CDR1 SGHNT and CDR2 YYREEE (reference sequence). The clonotype originates from a woman aged 40 to 50 with active or convalescent COVID-19. The chain links TRBV5-4 to TRBJ1-2; D is undetermined. Sequenced material: peripheral blood. The DNA for the CDR3 is TGTGCCAGCAGTCCAGAGGTTGGGGGCTACACCTTC. Its protein product is CASSPEVGGYTF.